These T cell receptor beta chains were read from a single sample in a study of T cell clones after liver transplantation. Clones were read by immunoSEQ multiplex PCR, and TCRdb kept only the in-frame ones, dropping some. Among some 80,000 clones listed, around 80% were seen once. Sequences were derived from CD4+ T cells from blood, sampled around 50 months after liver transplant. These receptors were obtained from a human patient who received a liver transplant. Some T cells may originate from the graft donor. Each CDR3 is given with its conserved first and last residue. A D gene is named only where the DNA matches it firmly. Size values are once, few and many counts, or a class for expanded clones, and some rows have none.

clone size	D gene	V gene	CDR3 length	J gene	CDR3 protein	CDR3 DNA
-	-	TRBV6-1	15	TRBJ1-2	CASSDSGGVLSGYTF	TGTGCCAGCAGTGATAGTGGGGGCGTTCTGTCTGGCTACACCTTC
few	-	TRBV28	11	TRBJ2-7	CASGRTGGQYF	TGTGCCAGCGGACGGACGGGTGGGCAGTACTTC
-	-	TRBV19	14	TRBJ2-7	CASSNRGGTYEQYF	TGTGCCAGTAGTAACAGGGGGGGGACCTACGAGCAGTACTTC
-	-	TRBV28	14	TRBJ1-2	CASSFPGGNYGYTF	TGTGCCAGCAGTTTCCCCGGTGGTAACTATGGCTACACCTTC
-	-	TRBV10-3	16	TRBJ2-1	CAISEGRQSSYNEQFF	TGTGCCATCAGTGAGGGCAGGCAGAGCTCCTACAATGAGCAGTTCTTC
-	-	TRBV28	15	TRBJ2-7	CASTGSGLEVSEQYF	TGTGCCAGCACTGGTTCGGGACTGGAGGTGTCCGAGCAGTACTTC
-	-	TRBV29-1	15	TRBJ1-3	CSVQYGGSSGNTIYF	TGCAGCGTTCAGTACGGAGGATCCTCTGGAAACACCATATATTTT
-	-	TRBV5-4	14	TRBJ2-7	CASSSQYPVDEQYF	TGTGCCAGCAGCTCACAGTACCCAGTGGACGAGCAGTACTTC
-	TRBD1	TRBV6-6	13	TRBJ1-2	CASSYGTVWGYTF	TGTGCCAGCAGTTACGGGACAGTTTGGGGCTACACCTTC
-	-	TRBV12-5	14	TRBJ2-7	CASGWGNRTYEQYF	TGTGCTAGTGGTTGGGGAAACAGAACCTACGAGCAGTACTTC
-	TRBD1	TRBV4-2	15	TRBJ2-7	CASSQDWTGTYEQYF	TGTGCCAGCAGCCAAGACTGGACAGGCACCTACGAGCAGTACTTC
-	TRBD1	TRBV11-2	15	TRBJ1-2	CASSSLDRAISGYTF	TGTGCCAGCAGCTCGCTGGACAGGGCAATAAGTGGCTACACCTTC
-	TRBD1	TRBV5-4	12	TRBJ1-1	CASSLKTGVTFF	TGTGCCAGCAGCTTGAAGACAGGGGTAACTTTCTTT
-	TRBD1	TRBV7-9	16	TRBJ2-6	CASSSDRGPGANVLTF	TGTGCCAGCAGCTCCGACAGGGGGCCTGGGGCCAACGTCCTGACTTTC
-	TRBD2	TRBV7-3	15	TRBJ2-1	CASSPSPRGGNEQFF	TGTGCCAGCAGCCCCTCTCCCCGGGGGGGCAATGAGCAGTTCTTC
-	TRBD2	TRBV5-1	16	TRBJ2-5	CASSLFSGGHQETQYF	TGCGCCAGCAGCTTATTTAGCGGGGGCCACCAAGAGACCCAGTACTTC
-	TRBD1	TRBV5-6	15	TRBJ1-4	CASSPRTGRGEKLFF	TGTGCCAGCAGCCCGAGGACAGGCAGGGGGGAAAAACTGTTTTTT
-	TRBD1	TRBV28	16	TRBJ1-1	CASSLSGQGWNTEAFF	TGTGCCAGCAGTTTATCAGGACAGGGTTGGAACACTGAAGCTTTCTTT
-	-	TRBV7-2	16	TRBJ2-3	CASSFDLGAIKDTQYF	TGTGCCAGCAGCTTTGACCTTGGGGCCATAAAAGATACGCAGTATTTT
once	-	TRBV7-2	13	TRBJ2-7	CASSFGPSYEQYF	TGTGCCAGCAGCTTTGGCCCTTCCTACGAGCAGTACTTC
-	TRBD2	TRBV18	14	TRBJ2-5	CASSLAGLQETQYF	TGTGCCAGCTCACTAGCGGGATTACAAGAGACCCAGTACTTC
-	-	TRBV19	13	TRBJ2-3	CASSLARGDTQYF	TGTGCCAGTAGTCTGGCCCGGGGGGATACGCAGTATTTT
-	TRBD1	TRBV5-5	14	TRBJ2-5	CASSSGGQGETQYF	TGTGCCAGCAGCTCGGGGGGACAGGGGGAGACCCAGTACTTC
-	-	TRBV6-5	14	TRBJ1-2	CASSHRVEDYGYTF	TGTGCCAGCAGTCACAGGGTGGAGGACTATGGCTACACCTTC